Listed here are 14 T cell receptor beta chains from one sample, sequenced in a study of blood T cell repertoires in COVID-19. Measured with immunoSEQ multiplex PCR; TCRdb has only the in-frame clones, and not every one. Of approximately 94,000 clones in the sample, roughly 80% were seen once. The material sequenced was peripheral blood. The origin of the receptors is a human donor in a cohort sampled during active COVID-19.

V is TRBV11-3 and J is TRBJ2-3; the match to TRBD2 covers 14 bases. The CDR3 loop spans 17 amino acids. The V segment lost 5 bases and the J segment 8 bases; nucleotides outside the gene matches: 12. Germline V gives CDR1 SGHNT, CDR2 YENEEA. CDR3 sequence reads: CASSPPGLAGEQSTQYF. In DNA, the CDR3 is TGTGCCAGCAGCCCTCCGGGACTAGCGGGAGAACAAAGTACGCAGTATTTT.

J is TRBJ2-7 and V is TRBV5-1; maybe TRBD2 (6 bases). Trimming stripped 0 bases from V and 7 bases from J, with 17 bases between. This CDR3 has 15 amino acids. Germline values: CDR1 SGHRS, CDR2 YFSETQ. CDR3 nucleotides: TGCGCCAGCAGCTTGGGGGGTAGCGGTGTGTTGGAGCAGTACTTC. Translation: CASSLGGSGVLEQYF.

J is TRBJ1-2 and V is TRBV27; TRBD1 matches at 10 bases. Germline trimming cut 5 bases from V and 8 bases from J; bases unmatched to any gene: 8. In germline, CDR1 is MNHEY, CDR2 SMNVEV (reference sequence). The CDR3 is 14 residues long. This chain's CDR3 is CASSNRQGAGGYTF. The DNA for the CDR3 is TGTGCCAGCAGTAACAGACAGGGGGCAGGAGGCTACACCTTC.

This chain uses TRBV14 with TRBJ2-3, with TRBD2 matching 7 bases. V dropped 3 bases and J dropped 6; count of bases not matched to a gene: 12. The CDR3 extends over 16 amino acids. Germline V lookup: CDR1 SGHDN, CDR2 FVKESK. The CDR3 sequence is CASSQISAGRLDTQYF. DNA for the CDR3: TGTGCCAGCAGCCAGATATCAGCGGGGCGCCTGGATACGCAGTATTTT.

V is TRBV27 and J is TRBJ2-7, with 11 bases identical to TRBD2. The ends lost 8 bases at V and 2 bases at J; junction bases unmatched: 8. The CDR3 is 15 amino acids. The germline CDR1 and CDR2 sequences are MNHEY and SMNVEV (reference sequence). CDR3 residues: CASGTSGGFPYEQYF. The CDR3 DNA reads TGTGCCAGCGGTACTAGCGGGGGCTTCCCCTACGAGCAGTACTTC.

The CDR3 DNA follows: TGTGCCAGCAGTCCGATAGACTCTGGGGCCAACGTCCTGACTTTC. As protein: CASSPIDSGANVLTF. V and J are TRBV6-5 and TRBJ2-6; no clear D gene. The CDR3 runs to 15 residues. Germline V lookup: CDR1 MNHEY, CDR2 SVGAGI. V was shortened by 5 bases and J by 0 bases, with 8 bases between the two germline ends.

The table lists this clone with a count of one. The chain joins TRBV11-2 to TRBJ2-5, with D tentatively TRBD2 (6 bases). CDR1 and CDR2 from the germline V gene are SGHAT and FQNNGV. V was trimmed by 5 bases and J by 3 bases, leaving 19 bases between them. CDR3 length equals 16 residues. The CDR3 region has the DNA TGTGCCAGCAGCCGATTTGGCGGCAGGGAGGAAGAGACCCAGTACTTC. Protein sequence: CASSRFGGREEETQYF.

CDR3 sequence reads: CASSTQGGVYSNQPQHF. The CDR3 DNA is TGTGCCAGTAGTACCCAGGGAGGGGTTTATAGCAATCAGCCCCAGCATTTT. J is TRBJ1-5 and V is TRBV19; the D gene is possibly TRBD1 (5 bases). CDR1 and CDR2 from the germline V gene are LNHDA and SQIVND (reference sequence). The V end was cut by 4 bases, the J end by 0 bases, with 16 bases between. The CDR3 spans 17 residues.

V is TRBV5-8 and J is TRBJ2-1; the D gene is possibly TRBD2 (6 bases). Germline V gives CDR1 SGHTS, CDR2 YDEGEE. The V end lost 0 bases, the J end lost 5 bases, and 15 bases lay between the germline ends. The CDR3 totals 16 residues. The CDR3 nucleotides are TGTGCCAGCAGCTTGGCCGGGACTGTTTATCACAATGAGCAGTTCTTC. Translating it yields CASSLAGTVYHNEQFF.

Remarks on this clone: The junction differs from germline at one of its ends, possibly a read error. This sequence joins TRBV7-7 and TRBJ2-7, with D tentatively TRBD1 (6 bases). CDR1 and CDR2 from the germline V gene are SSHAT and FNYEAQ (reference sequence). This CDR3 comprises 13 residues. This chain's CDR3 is CASSLEGGYEQYF. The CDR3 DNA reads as TGTGCTAGCAGCTTAGAAGGGGGATACGAGCAGTACTTC.

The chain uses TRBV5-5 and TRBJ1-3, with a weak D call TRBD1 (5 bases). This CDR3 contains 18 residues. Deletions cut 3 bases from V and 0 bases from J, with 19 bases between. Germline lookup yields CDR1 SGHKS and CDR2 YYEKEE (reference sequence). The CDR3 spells CASSSMRQQMSSGNTIYF. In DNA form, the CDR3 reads TGTGCCAGCAGCTCAATGAGACAGCAGATGAGCTCTGGAAACACCATATATTTT.

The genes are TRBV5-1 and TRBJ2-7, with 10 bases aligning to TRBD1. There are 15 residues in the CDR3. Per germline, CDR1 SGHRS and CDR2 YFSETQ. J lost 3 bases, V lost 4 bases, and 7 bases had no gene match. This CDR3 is CASSLWTGGDYEQYF. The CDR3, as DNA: TGCGCCAGCAGCCTATGGACAGGGGGAGACTACGAGCAGTACTTC.

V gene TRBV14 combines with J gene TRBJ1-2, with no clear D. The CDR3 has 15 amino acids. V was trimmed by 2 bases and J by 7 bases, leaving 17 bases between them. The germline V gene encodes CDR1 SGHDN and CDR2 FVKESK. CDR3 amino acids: CASSQNLVEGSGYTF. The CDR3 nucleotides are TGTGCCAGCAGCCAAAATCTGGTGGAGGGTAGTGGCTACACCTTC.

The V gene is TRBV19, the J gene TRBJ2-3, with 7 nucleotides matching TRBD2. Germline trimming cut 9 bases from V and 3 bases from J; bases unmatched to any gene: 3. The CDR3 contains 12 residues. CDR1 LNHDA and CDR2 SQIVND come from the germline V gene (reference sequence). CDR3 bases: TGTGCCAGCGGGGGGAGTACAGATACGCAGTATTTT. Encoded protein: CASGGSTDTQYF.